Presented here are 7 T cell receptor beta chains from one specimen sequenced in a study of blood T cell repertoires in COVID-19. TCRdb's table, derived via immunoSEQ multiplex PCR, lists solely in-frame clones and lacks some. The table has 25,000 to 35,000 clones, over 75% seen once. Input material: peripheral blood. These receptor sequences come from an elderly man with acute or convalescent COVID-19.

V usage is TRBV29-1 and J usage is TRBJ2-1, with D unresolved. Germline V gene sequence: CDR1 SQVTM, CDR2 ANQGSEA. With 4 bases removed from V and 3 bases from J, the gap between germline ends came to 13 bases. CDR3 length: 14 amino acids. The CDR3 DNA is TGCAGCGTTGTTTTACAGATAAACTACAATGAGCAGTTCTTC. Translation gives CSVVLQINYNEQFF.

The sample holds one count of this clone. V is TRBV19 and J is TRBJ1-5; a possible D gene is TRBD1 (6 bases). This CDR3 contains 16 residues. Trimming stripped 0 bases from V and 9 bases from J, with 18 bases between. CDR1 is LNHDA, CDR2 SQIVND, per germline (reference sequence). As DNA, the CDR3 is TGTGCCAGTAGTATAGATAGTATGACAGGCCGTGGGCCCCAGCATTTT. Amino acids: CASSIDSMTGRGPQHF. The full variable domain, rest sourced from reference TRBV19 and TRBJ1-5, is DGGITQSPKYLFRKEGQNVTLSCEQNLNHDAMYWYRQDPGQGLRLIYYSQIVNDFQKGDIAEGYSVSREKKESFPLTVTSAQKNPTAFYLCASSIDSMTGRGPQHFGDGTRLSIL.

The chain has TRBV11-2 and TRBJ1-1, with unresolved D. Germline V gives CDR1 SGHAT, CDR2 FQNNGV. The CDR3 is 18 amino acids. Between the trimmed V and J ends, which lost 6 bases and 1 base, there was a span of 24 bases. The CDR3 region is CASRPNRREARGNTEAFF. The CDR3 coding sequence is TGTGCCAGCAGACCCAACCGGAGGGAGGCGCGTGGGAACACTGAAGCTTTCTTT.

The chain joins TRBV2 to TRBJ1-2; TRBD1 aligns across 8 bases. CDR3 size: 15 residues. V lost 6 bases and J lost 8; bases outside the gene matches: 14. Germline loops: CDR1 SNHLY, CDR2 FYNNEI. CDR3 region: CASSDFPDRGEGYTF. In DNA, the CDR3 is TGTGCCAGCAGCGATTTCCCCGACAGGGGAGAGGGCTACACCTTC. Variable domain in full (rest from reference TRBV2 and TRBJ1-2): EPEVTQTPSHQVTQMGQEVILRCVPISNHLYFYWYRQILGQKVEFLVSFYNNEISEKSEIFDDQFSVERPDGSNFTLKIRSTKLEDSAMYFCASSDFPDRGEGYTFGSGTRLTVV.

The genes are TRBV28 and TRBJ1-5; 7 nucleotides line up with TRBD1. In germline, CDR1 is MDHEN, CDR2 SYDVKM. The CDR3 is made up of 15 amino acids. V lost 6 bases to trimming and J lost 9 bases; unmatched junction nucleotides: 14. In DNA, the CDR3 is TGTGCCAGCAGAGAGTTGCAGGGGGGCACTCGGCCCCAGCATTTT. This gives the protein CASRELQGGTRPQHF.

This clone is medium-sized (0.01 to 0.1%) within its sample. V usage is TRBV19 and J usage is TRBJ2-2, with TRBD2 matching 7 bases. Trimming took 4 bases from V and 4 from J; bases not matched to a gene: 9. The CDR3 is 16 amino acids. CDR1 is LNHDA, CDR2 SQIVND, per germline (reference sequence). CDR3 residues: CASSKLASQATGELFF. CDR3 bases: TGTGCCAGTAGTAAACTAGCGTCTCAGGCCACCGGGGAGCTGTTTTTT. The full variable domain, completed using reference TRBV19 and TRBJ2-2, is DGGITQSPKYLFRKEGQNVTLSCEQNLNHDAMYWYRQDPGQGLRLIYYSQIVNDFQKGDIAEGYSVSREKKESFPLTVTSAQKNPTAFYLCASSKLASQATGELFFGEGSRLTVL.

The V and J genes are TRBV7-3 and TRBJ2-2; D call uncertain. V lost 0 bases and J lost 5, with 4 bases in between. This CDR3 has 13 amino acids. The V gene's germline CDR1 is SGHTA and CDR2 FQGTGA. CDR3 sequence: CASSLTLTGELFF. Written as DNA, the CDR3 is TGTGCCAGCAGCTTAACGCTAACCGGGGAGCTGTTTTTT.